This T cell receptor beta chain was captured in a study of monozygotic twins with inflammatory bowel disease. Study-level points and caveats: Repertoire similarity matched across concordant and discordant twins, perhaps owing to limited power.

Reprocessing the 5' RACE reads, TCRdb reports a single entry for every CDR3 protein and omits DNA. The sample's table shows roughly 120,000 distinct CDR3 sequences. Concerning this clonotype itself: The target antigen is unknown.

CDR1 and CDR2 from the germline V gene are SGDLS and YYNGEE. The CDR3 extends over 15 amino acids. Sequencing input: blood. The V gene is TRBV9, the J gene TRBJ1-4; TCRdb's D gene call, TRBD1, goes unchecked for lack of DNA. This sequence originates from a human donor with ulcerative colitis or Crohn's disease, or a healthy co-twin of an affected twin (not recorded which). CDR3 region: CASSTATGRGEKLFF.